The T cell receptor (beta chain) described here comes from a study of T cell responses to AZD1222 COVID-19 vaccine. Libraries were prepared by immunoSEQ multiplex PCR; TCRdb keeps only in-frame clonotypes and omits some of them. The top ten hold approximately 4.5% of the sample, which has about 140,000 clones, approximately 89% seen once. Regarding this clone: Its antigen is unknown.

Study-wide findings and caveats: Spike-specific TCR breadth and depth rose after two AZD1222 doses.

After removal of 1 base from V and 4 bases from J, the junction contained 11 bases not matched to a gene. Germline loops: CDR1 SGHTA, CDR2 FQGNSA. The length of the CDR3 is 18 residues. The chain carries TRBV7-2 and TRBJ2-5; 11 bases align to TRBD2. This TCR was sampled from an adult in good health. Sequenced here: peripheral blood, sampled on day 0 of AZD1222 vaccination. The CDR3 coding sequence is TGTGCCAGCAGCTTAGGAGTAGCGGGGGGGCCGATTGGAGAGACCCAGTACTTC. Amino acids: CASSLGVAGGPIGETQYF.